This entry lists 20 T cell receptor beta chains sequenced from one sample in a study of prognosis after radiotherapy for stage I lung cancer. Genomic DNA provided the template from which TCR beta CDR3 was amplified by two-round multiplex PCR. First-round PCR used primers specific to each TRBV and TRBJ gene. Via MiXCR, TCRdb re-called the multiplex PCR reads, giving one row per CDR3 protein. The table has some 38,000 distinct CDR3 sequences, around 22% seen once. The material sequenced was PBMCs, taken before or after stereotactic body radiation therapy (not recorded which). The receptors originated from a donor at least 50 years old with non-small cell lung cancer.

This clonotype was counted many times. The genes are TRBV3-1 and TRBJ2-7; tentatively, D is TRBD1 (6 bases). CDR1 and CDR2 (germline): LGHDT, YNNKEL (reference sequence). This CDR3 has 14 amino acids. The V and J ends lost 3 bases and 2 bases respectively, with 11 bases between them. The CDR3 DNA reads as TGTGCCAGCAGCCATGACAGGCTAACCTACGAGCAGTACTTC. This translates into CASSHDRLTYEQYF.

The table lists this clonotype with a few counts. In DNA form, the CDR3 reads TGCAGCGTTGTCCCCAATTGGCTGAATCTCAAGAACACTGAAGCTTTCTTT. As protein: CSVVPNWLNLKNTEAFF. The gene calls are TRBV29-1 and TRBJ1-1; D call uncertain. This CDR3 comprises 17 residues. The V gene lost 4 bases and the J gene lost 1 base, with 22 bases spanning the gap. The germline gives CDR1 SQVTM, CDR2 ANQGSEA.

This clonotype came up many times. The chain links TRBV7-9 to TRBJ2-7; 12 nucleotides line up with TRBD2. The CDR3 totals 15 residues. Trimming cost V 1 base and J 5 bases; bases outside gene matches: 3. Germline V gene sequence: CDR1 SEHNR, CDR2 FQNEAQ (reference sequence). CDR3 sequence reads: CASSLETSGSHEQYF. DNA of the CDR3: TGTGCCAGCAGCTTAGAGACTAGCGGGAGCCACGAGCAGTACTTC.

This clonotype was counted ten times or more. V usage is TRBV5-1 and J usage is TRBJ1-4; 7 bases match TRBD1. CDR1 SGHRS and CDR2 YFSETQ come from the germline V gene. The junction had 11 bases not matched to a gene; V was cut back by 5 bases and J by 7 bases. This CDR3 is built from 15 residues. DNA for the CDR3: TGCGCCAGCAGTTTCACCACAGGGGATGGTGAAAAACTGTTTTTT. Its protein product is CASSFTTGDGEKLFF.

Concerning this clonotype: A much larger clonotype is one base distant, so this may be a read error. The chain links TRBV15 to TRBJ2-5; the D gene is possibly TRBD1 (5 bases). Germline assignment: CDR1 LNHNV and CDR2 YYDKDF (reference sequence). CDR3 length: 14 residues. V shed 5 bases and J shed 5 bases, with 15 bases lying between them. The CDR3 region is CATSYGSGKETQYF. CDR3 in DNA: TGTGCCACCAGCTACGGGTCAGGGAAGGAGACCCAGTACTTC.

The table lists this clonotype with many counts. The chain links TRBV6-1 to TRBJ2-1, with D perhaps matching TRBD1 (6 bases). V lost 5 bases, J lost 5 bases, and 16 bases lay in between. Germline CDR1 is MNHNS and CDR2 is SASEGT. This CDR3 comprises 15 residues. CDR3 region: CASSTPQGRNNEQFF. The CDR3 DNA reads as TGTGCCAGCAGTACACCACAGGGAAGGAACAATGAGCAGTTCTTC.

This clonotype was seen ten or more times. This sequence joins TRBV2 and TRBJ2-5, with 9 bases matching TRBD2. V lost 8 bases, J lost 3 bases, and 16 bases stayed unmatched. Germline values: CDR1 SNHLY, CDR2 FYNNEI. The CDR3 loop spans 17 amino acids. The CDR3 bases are TGTGCCAGCCCCCGACGGCGGGGGGGTCGGGCGGAAGAGACCCAGTACTTC. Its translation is CASPRRRGGRAEETQYF.

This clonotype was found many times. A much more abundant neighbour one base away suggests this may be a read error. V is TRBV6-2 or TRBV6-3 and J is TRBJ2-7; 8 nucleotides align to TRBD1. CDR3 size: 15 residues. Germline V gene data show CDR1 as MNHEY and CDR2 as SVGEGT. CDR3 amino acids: CASSATGTGSYGQYF. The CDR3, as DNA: TGTGCCAGCAGTGCTACGGGGACAGGCTCCTACGGGCAGTACTTC.

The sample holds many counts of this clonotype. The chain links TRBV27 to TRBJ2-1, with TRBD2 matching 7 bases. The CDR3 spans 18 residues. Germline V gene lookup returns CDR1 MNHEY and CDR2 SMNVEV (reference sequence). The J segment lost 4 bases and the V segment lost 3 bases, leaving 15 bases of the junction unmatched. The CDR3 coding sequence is TGTGCCAGCAGTTTCCGCGGGAGTGGGATTAGGGCATACAATGAGCAGTTCTTC. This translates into CASSFRGSGIRAYNEQFF.

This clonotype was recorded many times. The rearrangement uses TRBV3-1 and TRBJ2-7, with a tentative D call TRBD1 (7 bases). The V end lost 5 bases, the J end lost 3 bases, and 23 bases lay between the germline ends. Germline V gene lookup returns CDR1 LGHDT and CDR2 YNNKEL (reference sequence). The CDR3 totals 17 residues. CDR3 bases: TGTGCCAGCAGCGCCCCCAGGGGGAGGTCGTCAAACTACGAGCAGTACTTC. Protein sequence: CASSAPRGRSSNYEQYF.

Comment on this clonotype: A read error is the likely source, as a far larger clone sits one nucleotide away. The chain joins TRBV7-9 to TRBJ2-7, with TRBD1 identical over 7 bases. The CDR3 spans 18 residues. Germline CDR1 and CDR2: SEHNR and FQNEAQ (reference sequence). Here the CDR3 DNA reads TGTGCTAGCAGCTTAGAGGGACGCGAGGGGGCGCGGTCCTACGAGCAGTACTTC. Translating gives CASSLEGREGARSYEQYF. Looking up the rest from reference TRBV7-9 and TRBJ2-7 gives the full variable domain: DTGVSQNPRHKITKRGQNVTFRCDPISEHNRLYWYRQTLGQGPEFLTYFQNEAQLEKSRLLSDRFSAERPKGSFSTLEIQRTEQGDSAMYLCASSLEGREGARSYEQYFGPGTRLTVT.

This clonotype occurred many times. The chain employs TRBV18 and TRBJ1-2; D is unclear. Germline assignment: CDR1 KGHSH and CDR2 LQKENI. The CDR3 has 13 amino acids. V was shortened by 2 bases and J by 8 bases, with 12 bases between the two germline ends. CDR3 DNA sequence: TGTGCCAGCTCACCAAACCCAGCGGGGGGCTACACCTTC. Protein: CASSPNPAGGYTF.

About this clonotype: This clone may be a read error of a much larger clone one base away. The CDR3 here is CASSPHGVGGYTF. The CDR3 DNA reads as TGCGCCAGCAGCCCCCACGGGGTAGGGGGCTACACCTTC. The V gene is TRBV4-1, the J gene TRBJ1-2; D remains ambiguous. V was pared by 4 bases and J by 8 bases, with 14 bases between. CDR1 is MGHRA, CDR2 YSYEKL, per germline. There are 13 residues in the CDR3.

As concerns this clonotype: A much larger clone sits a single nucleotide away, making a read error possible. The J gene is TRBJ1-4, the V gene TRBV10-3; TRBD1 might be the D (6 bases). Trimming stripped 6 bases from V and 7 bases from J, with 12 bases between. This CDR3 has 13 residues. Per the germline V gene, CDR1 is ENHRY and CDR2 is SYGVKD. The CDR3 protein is CAIRKTGGEKLFF. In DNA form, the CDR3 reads TGTGCCATCAGGAAGACAGGAGGTGAAAAACTGTTTTTT.

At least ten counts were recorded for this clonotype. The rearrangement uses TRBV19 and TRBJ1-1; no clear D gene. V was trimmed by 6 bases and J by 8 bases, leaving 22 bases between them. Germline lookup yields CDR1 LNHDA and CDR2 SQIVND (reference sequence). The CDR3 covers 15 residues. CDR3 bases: TGTGCCAGTAGCCTTCGTGCGACGATGGGCCCCGAAGCTTTCTTT. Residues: CASSLRATMGPEAFF.

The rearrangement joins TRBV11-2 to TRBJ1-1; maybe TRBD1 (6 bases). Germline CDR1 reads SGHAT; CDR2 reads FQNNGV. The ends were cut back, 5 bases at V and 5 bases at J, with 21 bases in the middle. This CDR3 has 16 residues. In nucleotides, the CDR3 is TGTGCCAGCAGCGATAGTGGAGGCAGGGGAGGTACTGAAGCTTTCTTT. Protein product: CASSDSGGRGGTEAFF.

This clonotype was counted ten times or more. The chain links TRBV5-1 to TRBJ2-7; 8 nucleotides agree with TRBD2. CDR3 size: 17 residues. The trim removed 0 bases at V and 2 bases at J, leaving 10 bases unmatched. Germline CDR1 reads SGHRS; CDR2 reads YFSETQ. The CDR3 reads CASSLDPNSGTAYEQYF. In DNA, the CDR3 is TGCGCCAGCAGCTTGGACCCCAATAGCGGGACCGCCTACGAGCAGTACTTC.

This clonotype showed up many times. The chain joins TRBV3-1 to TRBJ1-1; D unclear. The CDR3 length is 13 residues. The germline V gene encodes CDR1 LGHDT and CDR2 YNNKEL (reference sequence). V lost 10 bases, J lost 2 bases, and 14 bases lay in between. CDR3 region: CATWDPGNTEAFF. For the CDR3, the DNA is TGTGCCACCTGGGATCCTGGAAACACTGAAGCTTTCTTT.

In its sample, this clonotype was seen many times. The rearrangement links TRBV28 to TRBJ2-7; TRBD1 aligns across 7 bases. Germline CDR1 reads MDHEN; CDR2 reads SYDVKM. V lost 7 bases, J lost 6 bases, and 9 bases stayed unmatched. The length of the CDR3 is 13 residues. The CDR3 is CASNKGALLEQYF. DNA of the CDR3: TGTGCCAGCAATAAGGGGGCTCTGCTCGAGCAGTACTTC.

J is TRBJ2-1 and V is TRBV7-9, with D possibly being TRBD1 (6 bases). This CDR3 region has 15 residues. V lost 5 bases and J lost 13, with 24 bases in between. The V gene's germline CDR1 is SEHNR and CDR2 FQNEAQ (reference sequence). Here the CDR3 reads CASSRPPGDSNDQFF. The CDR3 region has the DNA TGTGCCAGCAGCCGCCCCCCAGGGGATAGCAACGATCAGTTCTTC.